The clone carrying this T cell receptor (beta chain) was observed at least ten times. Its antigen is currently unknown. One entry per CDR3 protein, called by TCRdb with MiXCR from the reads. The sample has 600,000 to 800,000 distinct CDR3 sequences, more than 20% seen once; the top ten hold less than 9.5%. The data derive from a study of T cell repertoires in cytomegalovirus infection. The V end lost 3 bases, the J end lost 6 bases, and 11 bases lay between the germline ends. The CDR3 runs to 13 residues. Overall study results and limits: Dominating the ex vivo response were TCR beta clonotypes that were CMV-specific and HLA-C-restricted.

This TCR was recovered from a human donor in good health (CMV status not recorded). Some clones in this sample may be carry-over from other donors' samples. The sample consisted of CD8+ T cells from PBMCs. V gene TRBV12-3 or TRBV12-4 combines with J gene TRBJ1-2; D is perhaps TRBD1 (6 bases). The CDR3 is CASSFPGENGYTF. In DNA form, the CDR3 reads TGTGCCAGCAGTTTTCCAGGGGAGAATGGCTACACCTTC.